This TCR beta chain is from a study of blood T cells in healthy people across ages. Study-level results: Unsorted PBMCs blocked a conclusive comparison of naive and antigen-experienced cells.

With 5 bases removed from V and 0 bases from J, the gap between germline ends came to 11 bases. Germline V lookup: CDR1 MNHEY, CDR2 SVGAGI. CDR3 size: 14 residues. With a J-beta primer mix and a sample-barcoded 5' primer, a second PCR ran roughly 7 to 11 cycles. A template-switch adaptor that had 12 random nucleotides put a tag on each cDNA molecule. TCRdb recomputed calls from the 5' RACE reads with MiXCR, one row per CDR3 protein. The sample yields approximately 800,000 distinct CDR3 sequences, 58% seen once. In the case of this clonotype: Antigen specificity is unknown.

The sequencing sample was made of blood. The clonotype originates from a man aged 25-45 years in good health. This chain connects TRBV6-5 to TRBJ2-7; D may be TRBD1 or TRBD2 (5 bases each). The CDR3 is CASSKDSGSYEQYF. CDR3 coding DNA: TGTGCCAGCAGTAAAGACAGCGGCTCCTACGAGCAGTACTTC.